These T cell receptor beta chains were read from a single sample in a study of cytomegalovirus exposure and HLA in healthy donors. Sequenced by immunoSEQ multiplex PCR; TCRdb stores in-frame clones only, minus some. The sample consists of some 120,000 clones, about 80% of them appearing once. Sequences were obtained from PBMCs. These receptors all stem from a young man in good health and CMV-seronegative. CDR3s include the opening cysteine and the closing phenylalanine or tryptophan. Fields, in order: J gene, V gene, CDR3 protein.

>TRBJ2-1|TRBV4-1
CASSQPLGRSGNEQFF
>TRBJ2-3|TRBV9
CASSPFATSAPTDTQYF
>TRBJ2-2|TRBV6-6
CASSYPSGELFF
>TRBJ2-7|TRBV5-1
CASSLVTGASSYEQYF
>TRBJ2-6|TRBV5-1
CASSLGTRGANVLPF
>TRBJ2-1|TRBV7-9
CASSWGQGNEQFF
>TRBJ1-1|TRBV11-1
CASSTRGRNTEAFF
>TRBJ2-3|TRBV2
CASSSGLAETQYF
>TRBJ2-2|TRBV27
CASSRLDTGELFF
>TRBJ2-2|TRBV10-2
CASRTQGANTGELFF
>TRBJ2-6|TRBV11-3
CASSLGGVGANVLTF
>TRBJ1-1|TRBV2
CANAQGLAEAFF
>TRBJ1-6|TRBV25-1
CASRGEGGDNSPLHF
>TRBJ2-7|TRBV9
CASSAQLQGYEQYF
>TRBJ2-1|TRBV27
CASGPGTSGYNEQFF
>TRBJ2-1|TRBV4-3
CASSQDLGLVSSYNEQFF
>TRBJ2-7|TRBV28
CASSLRSSSYEQYF
>TRBJ2-5|TRBV6-5
CASPQGYQETQYF
>TRBJ2-7|TRBV5-6
CASSLPQFGGSHEQYF
>TRBJ2-2|TRBV18
CASSPSGTSKSTGELFF
>TRBJ1-2|TRBV4-1
CASSQDRGDYGYTF
>NA|TRBV5-1
CASSLSQVSYEQYF
>TRBJ1-5|TRBV7-9
CASSLGGSDLPRPQHF
>TRBJ2-7|TRBV19
CASSRTSTDSYEQYF
>TRBJ1-4|TRBV6-1
CASSDRLNKGTNEKLFF
>TRBJ1-3|TRBV14
CASSQDQGGGNTIYF
>TRBJ2-4|TRBV19
CASSMDGRGTGNIQYF
>TRBJ1-1|TRBV4-3
CASSQRQGVGTEAFF
>TRBJ1-5|TRBV19
CASSQPPPGQPQHF
>TRBJ1-2|TRBV15
CATSIQTAIGYTF
>TRBJ2-7|TRBV6-5
CASSYLADSYEQYF
>TRBJ2-5|TRBV27
CASSGTGRIGVRETQYF
>TRBJ2-7|TRBV4-1
CASSQRSSYEQYF
>TRBJ2-5|TRBV19
CASSIGTASETQYF
>TRBJ1-1|TRBV29-1
CSVEGQGEAFF
>TRBJ2-1|TRBV4-1
CASSQEGQGYNEQFF
>TRBJ2-7|TRBV29-1
CSVEGQGGPYEQYF
>TRBJ2-1|TRBV4-3
CASSLRTGGYNEQFF
>TRBJ2-2|TRBV29-1
CSVVRGTGELFF
>TRBJ2-7|TRBV7-9
CASSSSGSVQYF
>TRBJ2-5|TRBV6-1
CASSKGQGSQETQYF